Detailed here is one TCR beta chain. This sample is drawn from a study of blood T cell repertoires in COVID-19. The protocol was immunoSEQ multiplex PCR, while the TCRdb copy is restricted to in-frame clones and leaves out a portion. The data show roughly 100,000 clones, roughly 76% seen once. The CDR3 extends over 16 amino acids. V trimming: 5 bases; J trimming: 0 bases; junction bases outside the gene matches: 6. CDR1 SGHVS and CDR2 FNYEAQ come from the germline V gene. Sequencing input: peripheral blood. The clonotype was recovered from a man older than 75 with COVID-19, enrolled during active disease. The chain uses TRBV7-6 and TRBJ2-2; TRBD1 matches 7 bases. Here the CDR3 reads CASSPRQGANTGELFF. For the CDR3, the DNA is TGTGCCAGCAGCCCCCGACAGGGTGCGAACACCGGGGAGCTGTTTTTT.